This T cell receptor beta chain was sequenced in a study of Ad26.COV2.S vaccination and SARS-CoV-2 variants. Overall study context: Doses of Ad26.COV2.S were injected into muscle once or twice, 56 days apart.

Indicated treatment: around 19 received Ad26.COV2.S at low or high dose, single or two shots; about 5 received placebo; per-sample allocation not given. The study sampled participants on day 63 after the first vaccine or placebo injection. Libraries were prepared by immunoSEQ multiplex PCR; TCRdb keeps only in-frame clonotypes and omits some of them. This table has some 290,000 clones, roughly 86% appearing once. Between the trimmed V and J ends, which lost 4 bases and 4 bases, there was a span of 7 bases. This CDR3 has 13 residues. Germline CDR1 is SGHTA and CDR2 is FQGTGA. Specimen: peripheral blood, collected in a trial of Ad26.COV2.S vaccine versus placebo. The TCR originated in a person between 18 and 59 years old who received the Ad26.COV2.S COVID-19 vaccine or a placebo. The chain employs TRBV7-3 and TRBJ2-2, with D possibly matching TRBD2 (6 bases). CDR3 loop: CASSSGSTGELFF. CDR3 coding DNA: TGTGCCAGCAGCTCCGGGAGCACCGGGGAGCTGTTTTTT.